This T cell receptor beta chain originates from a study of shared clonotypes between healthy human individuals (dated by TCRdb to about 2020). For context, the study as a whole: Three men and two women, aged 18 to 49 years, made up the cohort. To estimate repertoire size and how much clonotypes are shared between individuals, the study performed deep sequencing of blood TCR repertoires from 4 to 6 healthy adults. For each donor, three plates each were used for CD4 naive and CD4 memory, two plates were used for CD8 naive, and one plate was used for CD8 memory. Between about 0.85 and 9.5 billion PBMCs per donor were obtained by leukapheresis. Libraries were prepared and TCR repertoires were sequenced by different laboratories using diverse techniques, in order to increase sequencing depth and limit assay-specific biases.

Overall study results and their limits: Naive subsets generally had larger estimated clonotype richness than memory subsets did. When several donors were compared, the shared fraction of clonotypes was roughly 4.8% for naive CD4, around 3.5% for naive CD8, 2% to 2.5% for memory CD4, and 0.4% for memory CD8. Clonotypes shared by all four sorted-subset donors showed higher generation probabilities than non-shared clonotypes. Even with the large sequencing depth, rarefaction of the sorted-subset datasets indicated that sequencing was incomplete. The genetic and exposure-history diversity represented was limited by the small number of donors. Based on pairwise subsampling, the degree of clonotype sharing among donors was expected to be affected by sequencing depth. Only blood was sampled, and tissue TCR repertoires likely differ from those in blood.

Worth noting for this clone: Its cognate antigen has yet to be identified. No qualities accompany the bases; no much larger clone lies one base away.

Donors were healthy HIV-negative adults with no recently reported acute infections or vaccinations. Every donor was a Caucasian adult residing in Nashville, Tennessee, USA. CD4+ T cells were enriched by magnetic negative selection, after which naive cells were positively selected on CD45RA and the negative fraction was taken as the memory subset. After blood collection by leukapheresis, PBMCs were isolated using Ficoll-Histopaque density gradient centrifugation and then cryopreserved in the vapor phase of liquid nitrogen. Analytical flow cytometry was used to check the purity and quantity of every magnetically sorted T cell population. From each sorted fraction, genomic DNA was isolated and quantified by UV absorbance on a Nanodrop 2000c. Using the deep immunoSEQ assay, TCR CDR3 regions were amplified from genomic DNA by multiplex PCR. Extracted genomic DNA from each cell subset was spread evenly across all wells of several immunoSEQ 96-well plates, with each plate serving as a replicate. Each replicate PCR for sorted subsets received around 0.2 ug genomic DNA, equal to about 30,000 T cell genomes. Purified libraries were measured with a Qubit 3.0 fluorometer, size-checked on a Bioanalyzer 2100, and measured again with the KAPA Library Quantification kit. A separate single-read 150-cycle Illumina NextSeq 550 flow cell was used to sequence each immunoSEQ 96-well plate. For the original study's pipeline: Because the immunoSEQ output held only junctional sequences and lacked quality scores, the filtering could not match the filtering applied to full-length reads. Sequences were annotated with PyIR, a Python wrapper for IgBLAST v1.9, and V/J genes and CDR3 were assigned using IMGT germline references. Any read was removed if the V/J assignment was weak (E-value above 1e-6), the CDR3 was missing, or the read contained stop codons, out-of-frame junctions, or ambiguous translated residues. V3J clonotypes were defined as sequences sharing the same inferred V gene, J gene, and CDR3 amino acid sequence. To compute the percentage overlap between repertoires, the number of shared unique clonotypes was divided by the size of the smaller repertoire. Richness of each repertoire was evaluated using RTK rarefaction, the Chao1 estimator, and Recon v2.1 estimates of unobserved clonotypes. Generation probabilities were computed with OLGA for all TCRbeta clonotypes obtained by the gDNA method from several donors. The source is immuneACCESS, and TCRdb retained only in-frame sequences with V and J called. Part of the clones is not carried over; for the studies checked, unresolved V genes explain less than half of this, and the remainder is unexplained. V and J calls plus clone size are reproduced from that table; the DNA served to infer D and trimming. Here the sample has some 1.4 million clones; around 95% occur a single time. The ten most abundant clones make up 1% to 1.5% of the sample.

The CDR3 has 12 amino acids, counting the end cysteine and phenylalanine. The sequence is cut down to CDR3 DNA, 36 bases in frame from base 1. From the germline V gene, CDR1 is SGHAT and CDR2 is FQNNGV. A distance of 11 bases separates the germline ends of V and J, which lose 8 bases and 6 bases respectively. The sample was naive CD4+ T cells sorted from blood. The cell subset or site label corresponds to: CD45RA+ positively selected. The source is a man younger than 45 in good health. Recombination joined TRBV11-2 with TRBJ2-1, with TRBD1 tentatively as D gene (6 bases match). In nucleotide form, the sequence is TGTGCCAGCTCCTACAGGGTCAATGAGCAGTTCTTC. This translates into CASSYRVNEQFF.